These T cell receptor beta chains were read from a single sample in a study of multiple sclerosis patients with progressive multifocal leukoencephalopathy. Measured with immunoSEQ multiplex PCR; TCRdb has only the in-frame clones, and not every one. The data contain some 31,000 clones, around nine tenths of them singletons. Source material: PBMCs. The receptors derive from a human donor with multiple sclerosis. CDR3s include the opening cysteine and the closing phenylalanine or tryptophan. A D gene is named only where the DNA matches it firmly. Not all rows give a size; the values are once, few, many and, for expanded clones, a class.

j_call v_call clone_size d_call cdr3_aa cdr3_nt
TRBJ1-4 TRBV25-1 NA NA CASSIRGATNEKLFF TGTGCCAGCAGTATAAGGGGTGCAACTAATGAAAAACTGTTTTTT
TRBJ2-6 TRBV15 NA NA CATSGAPGANVLTF TGTGCCACCAGTGGGGCGCCAGGGGCCAACGTCCTGACTTTC
TRBJ1-2 TRBV27 NA NA CASSFGTSNYGYTF TGTGCCAGCAGTTTTGGGACCTCTAACTATGGCTACACCTTC
TRBJ2-3 TRBV5-1 NA TRBD1 CASSSGQGTTDTQYF TGCGCCAGCAGCTCCGGACAGGGGACCACAGATACGCAGTATTTT
TRBJ1-2 TRBV10-3 NA NA CAIRTPPPGPYGYTF TGTGCCATCAGGACCCCCCCGCCGGGACCCTATGGCTACACCTTC
TRBJ2-1 TRBV4-3 NA TRBD2 CASSQDWGRAYNEQFF TGCGCTAGCAGCCAAGATTGGGGGAGGGCCTACAATGAGCAGTTCTTC
TRBJ2-2 TRBV14 NA TRBD2 CASSHRTSGANTGELFF TGTGCCAGCAGCCACCGGACTAGCGGGGCTAACACCGGGGAGCTGTTTTTT
TRBJ2-5 TRBV6-5 NA TRBD2 CASTPLAGAGEQYF TGTGCCAGCACCCCACTAGCGGGAGCCGGAGAGCAGTACTTC
TRBJ2-7 TRBV27 NA NA CASSFTAFGEQYF TGTGCCAGCAGTTTTACGGCTTTCGGCGAGCAGTACTTC
TRBJ2-2 TRBV18 NA NA CASSPVREAGELFF TGTGCCAGCTCACCGGTGAGGGAGGCCGGGGAGCTGTTTTTT
TRBJ2-4 TRBV28 NA NA CASSPYTGSAKNIQYF TGTGCCAGCAGTCCTTACACCGGATCCGCCAAAAACATTCAGTACTTC
TRBJ1-4 TRBV2 NA NA CASSGQGREKLFF TGTGCCAGCAGTGGGCAGGGTCGAGAAAAACTGTTTTTT
TRBJ1-1 TRBV6-4 NA NA CASRSKQNTEAFF TGTGCCAGCCGGAGCAAACAGAACACTGAAGCTTTCTTT
TRBJ2-1 TRBV7-2 NA NA CASSLKGELGLWGQFF TGTGCCAGCAGCTTAAAGGGGGAACTAGGCCTCTGGGGGCAGTTCTTC
TRBJ1-3 TRBV5-6 few NA CASSFSRQGDTIYF TGTGCCAGCAGCTTCTCCAGGCAGGGTGACACCATATATTTT
TRBJ1-1 TRBV19 NA NA CATAAGRMNTEAFF TGTGCCACAGCGGCAGGGAGGATGAACACTGAAGCTTTCTTT
TRBJ2-5 TRBV11-2 NA NA CASSFGTRGGETQYF TGTGCCAGCAGCTTTGGAACCAGGGGTGGAGAGACCCAGTACTTC
TRBJ2-7 TRBV5-4 NA NA CASSWGGLAYEQYF TGTGCCAGCAGCTGGGGGGGCCTAGCCTACGAGCAGTACTTC
TRBJ1-3 TRBV7-9 NA TRBD1 CASSTGQGGVGNTIYF TGTGCCAGCAGCACCGGACAGGGCGGTGTAGGAAACACCATATATTTT
TRBJ1-4 TRBV9 NA NA CASSVGGERGEKLFF TGTGCCAGCAGCGTAGGAGGGGAAAGGGGTGAAAAACTGTTTTTT
TRBJ2-1 TRBV4-3 NA NA CASSREIYNEQFF TGCGCCAGCAGCCGGGAGATCTACAATGAGCAGTTCTTC
TRBJ1-1 TRBV9 NA NA CASSPRDSRATEAFF TGTGCCAGCAGCCCGCGGGACTCAAGGGCCACTGAAGCTTTCTTT
TRBJ2-4 TRBV7-2 NA TRBD2 CASSTPSGRGVAKNIQYF TGTGCCAGCAGCACCCCTAGCGGGAGGGGGGTGGCCAAAAACATTCAGTACTTC
TRBJ1-4 TRBV7-6 NA NA CASSLIAASWTNEKLFF TGTGCCAGCAGCTTAATTGCAGCGTCTTGGACTAATGAAAAACTGTTTTTT
TRBJ2-2 TRBV6-6 NA NA CASIAYANTGELFF TGTGCCAGCATAGCCTACGCGAACACCGGGGAGCTGTTTTTT
TRBJ2-1 TRBV5-4 NA TRBD2 CASSINLAGGNEQFF TGTGCCAGCAGCATAAATTTAGCGGGGGGAAATGAGCAGTTCTTC
TRBJ2-1 TRBV10-3 NA TRBD2 CAISDPGGAYNEQFF TGTGCCATCAGCGATCCGGGAGGGGCCTACAATGAGCAGTTCTTC
TRBJ2-1 TRBV7-2 NA TRBD2 CASTFPPASGVHNEQFF TGTGCCAGCACCTTCCCCCCCGCTAGCGGGGTTCACAATGAGCAGTTCTTC
TRBJ2-6 TRBV7-2 NA NA CASSSLARGSGANVLTF TGTGCCAGCAGCTCTCTAGCCAGGGGCTCTGGGGCCAACGTCCTGACTTTC
TRBJ2-5 TRBV30 NA NA CAWSGAAAWETQYF TGTGCCTGGAGTGGAGCGGCCGCCTGGGAGACCCAGTACTTC
TRBJ2-7 TRBV28 NA NA CASSTSGFYEQYF TGTGCCAGCAGTACTAGTGGCTTCTACGAGCAGTACTTC
TRBJ1-5 TRBV19 NA NA CASSPILQPQHF TGTGCCAGTAGCCCGATCCTCCAGCCCCAGCATTTT
TRBJ2-1 TRBV7-2 NA NA CASSLGSRVTSEQFF TGTGCCAGCAGCTTAGGGTCTAGGGTGACATCTGAGCAGTTCTTC
TRBJ2-3 TRBV7-3 NA TRBD1 CASSLQGAGTDTQYF TGTGCCAGCAGCTTACAGGGGGCAGGCACAGATACGCAGTATTTT
TRBJ1-1 TRBV28 NA NA CASSFSPGSLNTEAFF TGTGCCAGCAGTTTCTCTCCGGGGAGCCTCAACACTGAAGCTTTCTTT
TRBJ2-3 TRBV9 once NA CASSVAAGWDTQYF TGTGCCAGCAGCGTAGCTGCAGGGTGGGATACGCAGTATTTT
TRBJ2-7 TRBV18 NA TRBD1 CASSPPDRVDEQYF TGTGCCAGCTCACCCCCGGACAGGGTTGACGAGCAGTACTTC